This paragraph reports one T cell receptor (beta chain). The antigen is undetermined. These data come from a study of OX40 agonist ivuxolimab in advanced cancers. On the study more broadly: Clinicians treated patients with ivuxolimab, an agonistic anti-OX40 (CD134) antibody. Every 2 weeks, patients received ivuxolimab intravenously, dosed at 0.01 to 10 mg/kg. 40% to 50% of patients had received prior checkpoint inhibitor therapy. Findings of the study overall: Expanded clones were, on average, more numerous in CD8+ T cells than in CD4+.

Assay: immunoSEQ multiplex PCR; the TCRdb copy retains only in-frame clones and omits some. The sample holds 65,000 to 70,000 clones, over 60% seen once. The sequence was collected from an adult with an advanced solid tumor such as melanoma, head and neck, liver or kidney cancer. Sequences were derived from CD4+ or CD8+ T cells sorted from blood, sampled in a trial of the OX40 agonist ivuxolimab.

For the CDR3, the DNA is TGTGCCAGCAGTTTATCCACCAGGGGATCCTTCTATGGCTACACCTTC. Its protein product is CASSLSTRGSFYGYTF. The chain links TRBV28 to TRBJ1-2; D may be TRBD1 (6 bases). CDR1 and CDR2 (germline): MDHEN, SYDVKM. V lost 1 base, J lost 4 bases, and 16 bases lay in between. This CDR3 region has 16 residues.